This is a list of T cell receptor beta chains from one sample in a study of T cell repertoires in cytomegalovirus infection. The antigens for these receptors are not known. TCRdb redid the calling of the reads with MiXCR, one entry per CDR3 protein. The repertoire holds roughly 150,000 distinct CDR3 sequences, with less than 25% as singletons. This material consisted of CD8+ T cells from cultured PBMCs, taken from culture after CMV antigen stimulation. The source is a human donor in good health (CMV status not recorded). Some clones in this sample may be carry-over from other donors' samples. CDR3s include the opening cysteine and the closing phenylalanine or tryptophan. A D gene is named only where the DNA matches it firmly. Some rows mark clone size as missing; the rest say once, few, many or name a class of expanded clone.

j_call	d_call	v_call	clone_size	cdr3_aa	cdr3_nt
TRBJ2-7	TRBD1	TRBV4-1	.	CASSQQGANEQYF	TGCGCCAGCAGCCAACAGGGGGCAAACGAGCAGTACTTC
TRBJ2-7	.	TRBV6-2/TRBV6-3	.	CASSRSGTLYEQYF	TGTGCCAGCAGTCGATCCGGGACATTGTACGAGCAGTACTTC
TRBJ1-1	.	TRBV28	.	CASSIRRSLGNTEAFF	TGTGCCAGCAGCATTAGAAGGAGCCTTGGGAACACTGAAGCTTTCTTT
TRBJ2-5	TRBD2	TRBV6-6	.	CASSYVGGGANGETQYF	TGTGCCAGCAGTTACGTGGGCGGGGGGGCCAATGGTGAGACCCAGTACTTC
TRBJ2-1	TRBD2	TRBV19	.	CASSILAGFSYNEQFF	TGTGCCAGTAGTATATTAGCGGGGTTCTCCTACAATGAGCAGTTCTTC
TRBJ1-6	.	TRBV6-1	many	CASSEQQGWSPLHF	TGTGCCAGCAGTGAACAGCAGGGTTGGTCACCCCTCCACTTT
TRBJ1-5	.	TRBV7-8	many	CASSLWGYQPQHF	TGTGCCAGCAGCTTATGGGGGTATCAGCCCCAGCATTTT
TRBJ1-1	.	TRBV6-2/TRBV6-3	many	CASSRRFEAFF	TGTGCCAGCAGTCGGCGGTTTGAAGCTTTCTTT
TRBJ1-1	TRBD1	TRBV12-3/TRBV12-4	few	CASPGTGHRGVTEAFF	TGTGCCTCCCCCGGGACAGGGCACCGGGGGGTCACTGAAGCTTTCTTT
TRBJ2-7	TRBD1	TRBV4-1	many	CASSLGTEGSYEQYF	TGCGCCAGCAGCCTTGGGACAGAAGGCTCCTACGAGCAGTACTTC
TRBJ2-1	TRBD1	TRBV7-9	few	CASSLAGQGALDEQFF	TGTGCCAGCAGCTTAGCGGGACAGGGGGCCTTGGATGAGCAGTTCTTC
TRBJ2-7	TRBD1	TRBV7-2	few	CASTPTRGDSSSYEQYF	TGTGCCAGCACCCCAACTCGAGGGGACAGCAGCTCCTACGAGCAGTACTTC
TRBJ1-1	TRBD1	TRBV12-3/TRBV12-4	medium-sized	CASRTGFTEAFF	TGTGCCAGCAGGACAGGGTTTACTGAAGCTTTCTTT
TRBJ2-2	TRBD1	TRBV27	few	CASSLQGAIVIGELFF	TGTGCCAGCAGTTTACAGGGGGCCATAGTTATCGGGGAGCTGTTTTTT
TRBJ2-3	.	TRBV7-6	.	CASSWVGDVGTDTQYF	TGTGCCAGCAGCTGGGTAGGGGACGTAGGCACAGATACGCAGTATTTT
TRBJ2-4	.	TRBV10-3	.	CAISESFEGLAKNIQYF	TGTGCCATCAGTGAGTCGTTTGAGGGGCTAGCCAAAAACATTCAGTACTTC
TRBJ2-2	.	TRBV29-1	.	CSVEQQKAGELFF	TGCAGCGTTGAACAACAGAAAGCCGGGGAGCTGTTTTTT